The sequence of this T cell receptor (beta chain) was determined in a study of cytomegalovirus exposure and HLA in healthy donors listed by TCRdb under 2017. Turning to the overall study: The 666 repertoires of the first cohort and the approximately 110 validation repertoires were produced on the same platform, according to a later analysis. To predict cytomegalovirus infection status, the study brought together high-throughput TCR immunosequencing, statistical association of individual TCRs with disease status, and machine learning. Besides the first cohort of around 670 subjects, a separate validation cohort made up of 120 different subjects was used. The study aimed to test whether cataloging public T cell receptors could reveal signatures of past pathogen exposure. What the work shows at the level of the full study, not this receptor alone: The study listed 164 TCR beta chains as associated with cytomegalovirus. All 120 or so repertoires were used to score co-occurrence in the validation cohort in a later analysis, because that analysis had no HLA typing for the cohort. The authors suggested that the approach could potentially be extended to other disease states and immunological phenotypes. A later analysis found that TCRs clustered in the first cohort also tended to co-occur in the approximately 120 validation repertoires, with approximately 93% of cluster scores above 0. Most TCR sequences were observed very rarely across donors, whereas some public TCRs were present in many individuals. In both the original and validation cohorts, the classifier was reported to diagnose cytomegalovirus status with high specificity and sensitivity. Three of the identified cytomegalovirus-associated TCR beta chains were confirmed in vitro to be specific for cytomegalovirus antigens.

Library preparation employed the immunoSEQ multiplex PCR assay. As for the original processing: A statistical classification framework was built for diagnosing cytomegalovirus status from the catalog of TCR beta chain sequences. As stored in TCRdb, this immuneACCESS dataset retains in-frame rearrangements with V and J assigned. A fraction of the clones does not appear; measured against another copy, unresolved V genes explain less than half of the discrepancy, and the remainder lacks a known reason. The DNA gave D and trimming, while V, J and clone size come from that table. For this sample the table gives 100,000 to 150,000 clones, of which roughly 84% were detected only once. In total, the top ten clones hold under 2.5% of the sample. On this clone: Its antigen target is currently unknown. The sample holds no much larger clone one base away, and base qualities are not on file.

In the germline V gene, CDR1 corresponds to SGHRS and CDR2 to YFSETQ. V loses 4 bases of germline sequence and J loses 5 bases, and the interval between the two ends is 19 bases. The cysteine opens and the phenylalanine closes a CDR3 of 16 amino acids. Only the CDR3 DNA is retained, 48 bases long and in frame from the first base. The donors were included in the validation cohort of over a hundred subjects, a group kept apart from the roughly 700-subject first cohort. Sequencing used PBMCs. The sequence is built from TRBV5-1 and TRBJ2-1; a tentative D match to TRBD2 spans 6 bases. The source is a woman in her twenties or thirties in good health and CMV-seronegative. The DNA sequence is TGCGCCAGCAGCCCCCGGGGCGGGGATCCCAACAATGAGCAGTTCTTC. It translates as CASSPRGGDPNNEQFF.